The present T cell receptor (beta chain) was sequenced within a study of blood T cell repertoires in COVID-19. Trimming took 0 bases from V and 0 from J, leaving 3 bases between them. The germline CDR1 and CDR2 sequences are MRHNA and SNTAGT. This CDR3 spans 15 amino acids. This table comes from immunoSEQ multiplex PCR, and its TCRdb copy is limited to in-frame clones, with some not included. The data show 250,000 or so clones, around 91% seen once. Sequenced input: peripheral blood. This TCR was sampled from a woman in her fifties or sixties with COVID-19, enrolled during active disease. This chain connects TRBV6-4 to TRBJ2-6; D not certain. The CDR3 DNA reads TGTGCCAGCAGTGACTCTAGCTCTGGGGCCAACGTCCTGACTTTC. Translated: CASSDSSSGANVLTF.